Each of the 20 T cell receptor beta chains below was sequenced from the same sample in a study of monozygotic twins with inflammatory bowel disease (dated by TCRdb to the late 2010s). Library prep was done by 5' RACE. The run used an Illumina HiSeq 2500. Reprocessed by TCRdb, the reads give a single entry per CDR3 protein sequence, without DNA. The sample table holds just over 300,000 distinct CDR3 sequences. Approximately 5.9% of the sample comes from the top ten. The sequenced sample consisted of blood. The receptors shown here come from a human donor with ulcerative colitis or Crohn's disease, or a healthy co-twin of an affected twin (not recorded which).

This chain links TRBV28 with TRBJ2-7. Germline lookup yields CDR1 MDHEN and CDR2 SYDVKM. This CDR3 is built from 13 residues. The chain's CDR3 is CASTNHATYEQYF.

The chain couples TRBV7-2 to TRBJ2-7. Germline V gene data show CDR1 as SGHTA and CDR2 as FQGNSA. The CDR3 runs to 14 residues. The CDR3 spells CASSLAGSIYEQYF.

This chain uses TRBV11-1 with TRBJ2-3; TCRdb calls TRBD2, which cannot be checked without DNA. The CDR3 loop spans 20 amino acids. From germline, CDR1 is SGHAT and CDR2 FQDESV (reference sequence). CDR3 amino acids: CASSRMRGKQLAAYSDTQYF.

This chain uses TRBV5-1 with TRBJ1-4. The CDR3 loop spans 14 amino acids. Germline V gene lookup returns CDR1 SGHRS and CDR2 YFSETQ. This chain's CDR3 is CASSLRTAAEKLFF.

This chain uses TRBV28 with TRBJ2-2; TCRdb calls TRBD1, which cannot be checked without DNA. Germline CDR1 MDHEN, CDR2 SYDVKM. This CDR3 contains 16 residues. The CDR3 loop reads CASSFTGTGGPGELFF. The full variable domain, in which reference TRBV28 and TRBJ2-2 provide the parts outside the CDR3, is DVKVTQSSRYLVKRTGEKVFLECVQDMDHENMFWYRQDPGLGLRLIYFSYDVKMKEKGDIPEGYSVSREKKERFSLILESASTNQTSMYLCASSFTGTGGPGELFFGEGSRLTVL.

The chain combines TRBV12-3 or TRBV12-4 with TRBJ1-5; lacking DNA, the TRBD1 call made by TCRdb goes unchecked. This CDR3 is built from 15 residues. The CDR3 protein is CASRRTADSNQPQHF.

This chain links TRBV12-3 or TRBV12-4 with TRBJ2-7; TCRdb gives TRBD1 as the D gene, but with no DNA this cannot be confirmed. The CDR3 spans 13 residues. The CDR3 sequence is CASSLGDGYEQYF.

This sequence joins TRBV7-3 and TRBJ2-1; TCRdb calls TRBD2, which cannot be checked without DNA. There are 17 residues in the CDR3. Germline V gene lookup returns CDR1 SGHTA and CDR2 FQGTGA. The CDR3 spells CASSAASGGSLYNEQFF.

The chain employs TRBV12-3 or TRBV12-4 and TRBJ2-5; the TCRdb D gene call, TRBD2, has no DNA to confirm it. This CDR3 comprises 11 residues. The CDR3 here is CASRSDTRADF.

This rearrangement joins TRBV2 to TRBJ2-2; TCRdb outputs TRBD1, but without DNA this stays unchecked. This CDR3 has 14 amino acids. The V gene's germline CDR1 is SNHLY and CDR2 FYNNEI. The CDR3 here is CASSEVRVYGELFF.

This sequence joins TRBV5-1 and TRBJ2-2. The CDR3 is made up of 14 amino acids. Germline lookup yields CDR1 SGHRS and CDR2 YFSETQ. CDR3 sequence reads: CASSLGGETGGLFF.

This chain connects TRBV6-5 to TRBJ1-4; with no DNA, the TCRdb D assignment of TRBD1 cannot be verified. CDR1 MNHEY and CDR2 SVGAGI come from the germline V gene. This CDR3 has 13 residues. The CDR3 sequence is CASSRGGIKKLFF.

J is TRBJ2-2 and V is TRBV2; checking the TCRdb D call of TRBD1 is not possible without DNA. The CDR3 is 16 residues long. Germline loops: CDR1 SNHLY, CDR2 FYNNEI. The CDR3 here is CASELGARAAAGELFF. The full variable domain, its missing parts supplied by reference TRBV2 and TRBJ2-2, is EPEVTQTPSHQVTQMGQEVILRCVPISNHLYFYWYRQILGQKVEFLVSFYNNEISEKSEIFDDQFSVERPDGSNFTLKIRSTKLEDSAMYFCASELGARAAAGELFFGEGSRLTVL.

This chain uses TRBV6-5 with TRBJ2-1; TCRdb proposes TRBD1, but this gene call is untestable without DNA. This CDR3 is built from 15 residues. Germline-derived CDR1 and CDR2 are MNHEY and SVGAGI. Here the CDR3 reads CASSSLGAADNEQFF.

This chain uses TRBV4-3 with TRBJ2-3; TCRdb proposes TRBD2, but this gene call is untestable without DNA. The CDR3 length is 16 residues. Germline values: CDR1 LGHNA, CDR2 YSLEER. CDR3 loop: CASSQGTSGSTDTQYF.

V and J are TRBV20-1 and TRBJ1-5; TCRdb's D call, TRBD1, is unchecked because there is no DNA. Germline V gene lookup returns CDR1 DFQATT and CDR2 SNEGSKA (reference sequence). This CDR3 contains 15 residues. The CDR3: CSAVPGGSRNQPQHF.

The chain joins TRBV4-3 to TRBJ1-2. The CDR3 spans 14 residues. CDR1 and CDR2 from the germline V gene are LGHNA and YSLEER. CDR3 sequence: CASSQDLGLYGYTF.

V usage is TRBV11-2 and J usage is TRBJ1-3. The CDR3 contains 18 residues. In germline, CDR1 is SGHAT, CDR2 FQNNGV. This chain's CDR3 is CASSLEVGRLYSGNTIYF. Together with reference TRBV11-2 and TRBJ1-3, the CDR3 gives the full variable domain: EAGVAQSPRYKIIEKRQSVAFWCNPISGHATLYWYQQILGQGPKLLIQFQNNGVVDDSQLPKDRFSAERLKGVDSTLKIQPAKLEDSAVYLCASSLEVGRLYSGNTIYFGEGSWLTVV.

CDR3: CVRREQAKNIQYF. The chain uses TRBV2 and TRBJ2-4; TCRdb's D call of TRBD2 is untestable without DNA. The CDR3 length is 13 residues. Germline-derived CDR1 and CDR2 are SNHLY and FYNNEI. Looking up the rest from reference TRBV2 and TRBJ2-4 gives the full variable domain: EPEVTQTPSHQVTQMGQEVILRCVPISNHLYFYWYRQILGQKVEFLVSFYNNEISEKSEIFDDQFSVERPDGSNFTLKIRSTKLEDSAMYFCVRREQAKNIQYFGAGTRLSVL.

The chain carries TRBV29-1 and TRBJ2-2; TCRdb names TRBD2, which stays unverified in the absence of DNA. The germline CDR1 and CDR2 sequences are SQVTM and ANQGSEA. The CDR3 is 12 amino acids. This chain's CDR3 is CSAAGPLGELFF.